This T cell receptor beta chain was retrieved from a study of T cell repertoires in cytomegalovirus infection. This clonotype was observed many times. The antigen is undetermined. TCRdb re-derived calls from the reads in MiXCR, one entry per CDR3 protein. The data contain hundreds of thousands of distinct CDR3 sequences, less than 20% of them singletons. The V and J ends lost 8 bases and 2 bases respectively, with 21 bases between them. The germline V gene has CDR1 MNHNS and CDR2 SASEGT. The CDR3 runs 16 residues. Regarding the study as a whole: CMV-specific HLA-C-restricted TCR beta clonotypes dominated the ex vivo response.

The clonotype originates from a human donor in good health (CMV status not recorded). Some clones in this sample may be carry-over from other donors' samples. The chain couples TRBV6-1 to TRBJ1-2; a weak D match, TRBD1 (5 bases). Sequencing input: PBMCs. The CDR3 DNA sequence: TGTGCCAGCTTTGTTTTTTCGAGCCGGACAAACTATGGCTACACCTTC. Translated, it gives CASFVFSSRTNYGYTF.